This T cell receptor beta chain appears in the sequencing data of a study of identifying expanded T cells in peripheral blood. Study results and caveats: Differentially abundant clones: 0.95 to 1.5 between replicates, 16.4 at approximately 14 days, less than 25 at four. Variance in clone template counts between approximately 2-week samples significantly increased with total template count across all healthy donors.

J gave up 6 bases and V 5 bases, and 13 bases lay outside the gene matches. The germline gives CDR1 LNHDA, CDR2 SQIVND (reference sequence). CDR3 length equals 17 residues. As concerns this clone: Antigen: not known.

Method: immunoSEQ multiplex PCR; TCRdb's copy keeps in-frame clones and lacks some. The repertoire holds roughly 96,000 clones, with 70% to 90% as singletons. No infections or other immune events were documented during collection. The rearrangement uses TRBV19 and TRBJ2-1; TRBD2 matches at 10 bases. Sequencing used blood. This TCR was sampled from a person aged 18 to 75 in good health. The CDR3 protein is CASSLNAGTSVFNEQFF. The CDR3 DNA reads TGTGCCAGTAGTCTAAACGCCGGGACTAGCGTCTTCAATGAGCAGTTCTTC.